The 11 T cell receptor beta chains given below trace back to one sample, sequenced in a study of cytomegalovirus exposure and HLA in healthy donors (dated by TCRdb to the late 2010s). The library was built by means of the immunoSEQ multiplex PCR assay. The immuneACCESS repertoire file appears here via TCRdb, limited to in-frame rearrangements. These files lack a portion of the clones; in checked studies, under half of the deficit traces to unresolved V genes, and the cause of the others is not known. For this sample the table gives approximately 170,000 clones, of which about 90% were detected only once. The ten largest clonotypes hold around 3.1% of the sample. Sequencing used PBMCs. All receptors derive from a woman between 18 and 29 years old in good health and CMV-seropositive.

Here the CDR3 reads CASSEEAGAYNEQFF. In DNA, the CDR3 is TGTGCCAGCAGTGAGGAAGCGGGAGCGTACAATGAGCAGTTCTTC. V gene TRBV6-4 combines with J gene TRBJ2-1; 8 bases align to TRBD2. With 3 bases clipped from V and 4 bases from J, the junction kept 5 bases outside the gene matches. Germline CDR1 and CDR2: MRHNA and SNTAGT. The CDR3 sequence is 15 residues long.

J is TRBJ2-3 and V is TRBV27, with a tentative D call TRBD2 (5 bases). The CDR3 is 13 residues long. From germline, CDR1 is MNHEY and CDR2 SMNVEV (reference sequence). V lost 7 bases to trimming and J lost 1 base, with 9 bases between them. CDR3 loop: CASIPAGTDTQYF. The CDR3 DNA is TGTGCCAGCATCCCAGCGGGCACAGATACGCAGTATTTT.

A few counts support this clone. The rearrangement links TRBV19 to TRBJ2-5, with 9 bases that match TRBD1. CDR3 length equals 15 residues. V lost 5 bases and J lost 4; bases outside the gene matches: 8. Germline V gene data show CDR1 as LNHDA and CDR2 as SQIVND (reference sequence). DNA of the CDR3: TGTGCCAGTAGTTCGACAGGGGGTGGAGGAGAGACCCAGTACTTC. Its protein product is CASSSTGGGGETQYF.

This clone has just one count. The J gene is TRBJ2-2, the V gene TRBV27; maybe TRBD2 (5 bases). Trimming took 8 bases from V and 0 from J, leaving 13 bases between them. The CDR3 runs to 15 residues. The germline V gene encodes CDR1 MNHEY and CDR2 SMNVEV (reference sequence). CDR3 sequence: CASRKAAANTGELFF. The CDR3 nucleotides read TGTGCCAGCCGTAAAGCGGCCGCGAACACCGGGGAGCTGTTTTTT.

This chain joins TRBV19 and TRBJ2-3, with 8 bases lining up with TRBD2. The CDR3 covers 15 residues. The V gene's germline CDR1 is LNHDA and CDR2 SQIVND (reference sequence). V lost 6 bases and J lost 0; bases outside the gene matches: 5. The CDR3 DNA sequence: TGTGCCAGTAGCCGGGCTAGCGGGAGCACAGATACGCAGTATTTT. It codes for CASSRASGSTDTQYF.

The V gene is TRBV28, the J gene TRBJ2-3; 7 positions match TRBD2. Germline CDR1 is MDHEN and CDR2 is SYDVKM. The CDR3 runs 15 residues. The ends lost 7 bases at V and 0 bases at J; junction bases unmatched: 7. The CDR3 loop reads CASTRLALSTDTQYF. In DNA, the CDR3 is TGTGCCAGCACCCGACTAGCCCTTAGCACAGATACGCAGTATTTT.

The chain has TRBV4-1 and TRBJ2-2; D might be TRBD2 (6 bases). Trimming removed 0 bases from V and 6 bases from J, with 11 bases in between. Germline CDR1 MGHRA, CDR2 YSYEKL. CDR3 size: 15 residues. The CDR3 nucleotides read TGCGCCAGCAGCCAAGATGGCGGGGTCCCCGGGGAGCTGTTTTTT. It yields the protein CASSQDGGVPGELFF.

The chain has TRBV6-5 and TRBJ1-5; the D gene is possibly TRBD1 (5 bases). Deletions cut 5 bases from V and 7 bases from J, with 12 bases between. CDR3 size: 13 residues. Germline assignment: CDR1 MNHEY and CDR2 SVGAGI. The CDR3 nucleotides read TGTGCCAGCAGTGTGGCAGGGCGCCAGCCCCAGCATTTT. Residues: CASSVAGRQPQHF.

The V and J genes are TRBV7-2 and TRBJ2-7; 10 bases fit TRBD2. Germline trimming cut 4 bases from V and 1 base from J; bases unmatched to any gene: 13. CDR3 length equals 18 residues. CDR1 SGHTA and CDR2 FQGNSA come from the germline V gene. CDR3 DNA sequence: TGTGCCAGCAGCTCGAGGGGGACTAGCGAACATTATTCCTACGAGCAGTACTTC. Its protein is CASSSRGTSEHYSYEQYF.

This chain uses TRBV6-6 with TRBJ1-1; D is uncertain. Trimming cost V 7 bases and J 0 bases, with 18 bases left between them. From germline, CDR1 is MNHNY and CDR2 SVGAGI (reference sequence). The CDR3 is 16 amino acids. CDR3 coding DNA: TGTGCCAGCACCCTCGGAGGGATGACAATGAACACTGAAGCTTTCTTT. This encodes CASTLGGMTMNTEAFF.

The chain is built from TRBV7-6 and TRBJ1-3, with 10 bases identical to TRBD1. Germline CDR1 SGHVS, CDR2 FNYEAQ. This CDR3 is built from 18 residues. V shed 4 bases and J 4 bases; nucleotides not matched to a gene: 13. The CDR3 loop reads CASSSPGQGLGSGNTIYF. The CDR3 DNA sequence: TGTGCCAGCAGCTCCCCGGGACAGGGGTTAGGTTCCGGAAACACCATATATTTT.